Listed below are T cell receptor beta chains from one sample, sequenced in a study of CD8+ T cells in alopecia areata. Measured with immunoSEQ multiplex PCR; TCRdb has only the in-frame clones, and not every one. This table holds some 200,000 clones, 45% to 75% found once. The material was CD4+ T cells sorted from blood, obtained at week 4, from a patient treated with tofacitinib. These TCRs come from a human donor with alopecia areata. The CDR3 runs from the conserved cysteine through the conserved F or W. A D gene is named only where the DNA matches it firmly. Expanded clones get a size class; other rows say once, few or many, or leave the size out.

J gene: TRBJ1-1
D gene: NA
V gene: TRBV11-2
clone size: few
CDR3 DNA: TGTGCCAGCAGCTTAGATTGGACAGCCGGGGAAGCTTTCTTT
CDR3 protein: CASSLDWTAGEAFF

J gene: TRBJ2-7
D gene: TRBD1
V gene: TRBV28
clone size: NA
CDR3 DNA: TGTGCCAGCAGTTCGGGACAGGGGGAATACGAGCAGTACTTC
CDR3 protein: CASSSGQGEYEQYF

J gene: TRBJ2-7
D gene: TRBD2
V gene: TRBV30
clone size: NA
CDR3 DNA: TGTGCCTGGACCCCTGGGACTAGCGGATCCTACGAGCAGTACTTC
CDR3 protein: CAWTPGTSGSYEQYF

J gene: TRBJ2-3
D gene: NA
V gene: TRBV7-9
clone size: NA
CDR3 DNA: TGTGCCAGCAGCTACCTCGGCACAGATACGCAGTATTTT
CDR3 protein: CASSYLGTDTQYF

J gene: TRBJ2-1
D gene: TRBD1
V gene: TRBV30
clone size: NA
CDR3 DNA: TGTGCCTGGAGTAAGGGACAGGCGTACAATGAGCAGTTCTTC
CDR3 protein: CAWSKGQAYNEQFF

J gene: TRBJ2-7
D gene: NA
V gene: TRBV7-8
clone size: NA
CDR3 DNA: TGTGCCAGCAGCCCTACAGATAACTACGAGCAGTACTTC
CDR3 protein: CASSPTDNYEQYF

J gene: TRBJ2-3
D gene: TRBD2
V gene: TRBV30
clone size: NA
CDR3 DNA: TGTGCCTGGAGTCCGAAAGCGGGGAGAAGCACAGATACGCAGTATTTT
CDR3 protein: CAWSPKAGRSTDTQYF

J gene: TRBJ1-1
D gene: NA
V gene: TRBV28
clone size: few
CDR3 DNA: TGTGCCAGCGGGACCAAGTATGGAGAAGCTTTCTTT
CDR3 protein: CASGTKYGEAFF

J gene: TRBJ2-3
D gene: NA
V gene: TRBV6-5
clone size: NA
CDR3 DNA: TGTGCCACCTCACGCCCAGGCTCCCTCTTGGCGACGCAGTATTTT
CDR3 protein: CATSRPGSLLATQYF

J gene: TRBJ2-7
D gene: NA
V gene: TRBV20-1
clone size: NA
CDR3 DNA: TGCAGTGCTCGGAATGACGAGCAGTACTTC
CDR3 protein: CSARNDEQYF

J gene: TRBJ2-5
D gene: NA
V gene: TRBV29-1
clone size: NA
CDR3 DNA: TGCAGCGCTGGGACTTCGTACCAAGAGACCCAGTACTTC
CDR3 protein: CSAGTSYQETQYF

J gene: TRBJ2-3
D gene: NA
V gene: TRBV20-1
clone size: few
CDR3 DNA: TGCAGCGCATTAAGAGATACGCAGTATTTT
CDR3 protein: CSALRDTQYF

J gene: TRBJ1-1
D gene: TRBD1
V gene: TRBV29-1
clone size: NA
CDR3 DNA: TGCAGCGTGGGATTGGGACAGGGGAACACTGAAGCTTTCTTT
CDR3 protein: CSVGLGQGNTEAFF

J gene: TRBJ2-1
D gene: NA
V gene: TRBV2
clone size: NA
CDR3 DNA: TGTGCCAGCAGTGATTACACTTACAATGAGCAGTTCTTC
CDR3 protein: CASSDYTYNEQFF

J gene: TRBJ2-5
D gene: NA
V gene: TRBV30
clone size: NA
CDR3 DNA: TGTGCCTGGAGTGTAGCGGAGACCCAGTACTTC
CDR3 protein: CAWSVAETQYF

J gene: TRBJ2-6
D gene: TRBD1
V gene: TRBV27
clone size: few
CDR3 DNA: TGTGCCAGCAGCCGGGACAGGGGGGGTGGGGCCAACGTCCTGACTTTC
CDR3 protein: CASSRDRGGGANVLTF

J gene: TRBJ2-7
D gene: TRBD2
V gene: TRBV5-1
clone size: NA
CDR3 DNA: TGCGCCAGCAGTTACCGCGGGGGGAGCTCCTACGAGCAGTACTTC
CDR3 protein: CASSYRGGSSYEQYF

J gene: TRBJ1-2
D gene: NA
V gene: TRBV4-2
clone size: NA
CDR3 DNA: TGTGCCAGCAGCCATAACCAGGGACCCTATGGCTACACCTTC
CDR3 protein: CASSHNQGPYGYTF

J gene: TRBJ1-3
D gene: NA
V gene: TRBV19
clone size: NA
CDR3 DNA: TGTGCCAGTAGTGGAAGGGAGGGAAAAAGTTCTGGAAACACCATATATTTT
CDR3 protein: CASSGREGKSSGNTIYF

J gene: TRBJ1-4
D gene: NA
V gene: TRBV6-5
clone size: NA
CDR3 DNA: TGTGCCAGCAGTTGGGGGGGGCTCGCAACTAATGAAAAACTGTTTTTT
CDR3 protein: CASSWGGLATNEKLFF

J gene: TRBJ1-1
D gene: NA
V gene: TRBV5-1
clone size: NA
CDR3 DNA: TGCGCCAGCAGCTTGGAGACAGACACTGAAGCTTTCTTT
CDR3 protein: CASSLETDTEAFF

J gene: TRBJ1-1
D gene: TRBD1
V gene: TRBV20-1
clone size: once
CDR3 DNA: TGCAGAATACCACAGGGGGGTGAAGCTTTCTTT
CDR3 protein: CRIPQGGEAFF

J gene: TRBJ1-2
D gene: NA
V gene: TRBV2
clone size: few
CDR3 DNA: TGTGCCAGCAAGCCCGGGACGGGGACTTACTATGGCTACACCTTC
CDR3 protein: CASKPGTGTYYGYTF

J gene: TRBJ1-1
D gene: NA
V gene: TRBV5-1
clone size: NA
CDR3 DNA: TGCGCCAGCAGCTTTCAGGGGCTCAACACTGAAGCTTTCTTT
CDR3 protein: CASSFQGLNTEAFF

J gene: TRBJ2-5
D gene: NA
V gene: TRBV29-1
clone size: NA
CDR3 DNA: TGCAGCGCCGGGCAGGGTTCCTACGAGACCCAGTACTTC
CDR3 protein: CSAGQGSYETQYF

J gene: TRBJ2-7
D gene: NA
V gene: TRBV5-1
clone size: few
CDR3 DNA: TGCGCCAGCAGCCCCGTGGGACGTAGCAATGACGAGCAGTACTTC
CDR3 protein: CASSPVGRSNDEQYF

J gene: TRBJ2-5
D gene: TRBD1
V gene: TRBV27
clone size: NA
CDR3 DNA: TGTGCCAGCAGGACAGGGCCCTCATGGACCCAGTACTTC
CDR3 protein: CASRTGPSWTQYF

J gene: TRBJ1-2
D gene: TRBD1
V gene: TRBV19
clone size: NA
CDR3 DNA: TGTGCCAGTAGTGCGCACAGGGGTGGGTATGGCTACACCTTC
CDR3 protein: CASSAHRGGYGYTF

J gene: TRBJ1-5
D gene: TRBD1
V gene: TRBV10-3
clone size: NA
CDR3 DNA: TGTGCCATCAGTGAGTCGGCAGGGGGGGATCAGCCCCAGCATTTT
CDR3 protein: CAISESAGGDQPQHF

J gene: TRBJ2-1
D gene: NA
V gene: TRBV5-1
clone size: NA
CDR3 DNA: TGCGCCAGCAGCTCGGGACCTTCCAACAATGAGCAGTTCTTC
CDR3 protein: CASSSGPSNNEQFF

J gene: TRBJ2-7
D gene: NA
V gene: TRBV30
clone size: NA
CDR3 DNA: TGTGCCTGGAGTCCGGGCAGAACCTACGAGCAGTACTTC
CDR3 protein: CAWSPGRTYEQYF

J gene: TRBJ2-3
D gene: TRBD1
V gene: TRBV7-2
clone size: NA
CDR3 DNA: TGTGCCAGCAGCTTAGGAGGGGGCTGGAGGGATACGCAGTATTTT
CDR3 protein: CASSLGGGWRDTQYF

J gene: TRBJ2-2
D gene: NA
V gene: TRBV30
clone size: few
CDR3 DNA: TGTGCCTGGAGTCGGACACCACTCAACACCGGGGAGCTGTTTTTT
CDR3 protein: CAWSRTPLNTGELFF

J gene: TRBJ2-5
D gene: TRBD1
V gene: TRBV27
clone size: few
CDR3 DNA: TGTGCCAGCAGGGGACAGGCGGAGTCCCCAAAGGCCCAGTACTTC
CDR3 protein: CASRGQAESPKAQYF

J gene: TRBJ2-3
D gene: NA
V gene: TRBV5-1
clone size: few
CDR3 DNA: TGCGCCAGCAGCTTAGATAGCGGAGACACAGATACGCAGTATTTT
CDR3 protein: CASSLDSGDTDTQYF

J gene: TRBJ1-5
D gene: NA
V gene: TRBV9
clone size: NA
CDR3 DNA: TGTGCCAGCAGCCCGGACGCCGGATACCAGCCCCAGCATTTT
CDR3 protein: CASSPDAGYQPQHF

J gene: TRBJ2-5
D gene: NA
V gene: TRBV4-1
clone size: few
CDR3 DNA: TGCGCCAGCAGCCAAGATGGTTTCGGAGAGACCCAGTACTTC
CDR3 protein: CASSQDGFGETQYF

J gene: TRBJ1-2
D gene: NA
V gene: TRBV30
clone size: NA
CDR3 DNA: TGTGCCTGGAGTCTCCGGGCCGGGAGACGGTATGGCTACACCTTC
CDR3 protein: CAWSLRAGRRYGYTF

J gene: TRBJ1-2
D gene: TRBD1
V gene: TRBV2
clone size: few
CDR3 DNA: TGTGCCAGCACCCGGACAGGGGGAGATGGCTACACCTTC
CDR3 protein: CASTRTGGDGYTF

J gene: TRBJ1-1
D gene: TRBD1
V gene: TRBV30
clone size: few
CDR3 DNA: TGTGCCTGGAATTTCAGGGGGCGGAACACTGAAGCTTTCTTT
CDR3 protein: CAWNFRGRNTEAFF

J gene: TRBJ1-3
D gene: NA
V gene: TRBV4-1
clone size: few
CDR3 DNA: TGCGCCAGCAGCCAAGGTCAGGGTCCCGGAAACACCATATATTTT
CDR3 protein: CASSQGQGPGNTIYF

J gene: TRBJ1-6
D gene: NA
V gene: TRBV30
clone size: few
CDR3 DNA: TGTGCCTGGAGTGTTCTGGATAATTCACCCCTCCACTTT
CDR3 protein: CAWSVLDNSPLHF

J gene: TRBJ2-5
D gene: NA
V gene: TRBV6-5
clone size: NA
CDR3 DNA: TGTGCCAGCAGTTACTCCTCCAGACGAGTCGGGACCCAGTACTTC
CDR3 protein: CASSYSSRRVGTQYF

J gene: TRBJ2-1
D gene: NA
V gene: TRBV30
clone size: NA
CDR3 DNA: TGTGCCTGGAGTGTAGGTAGCCTGAGCTCCTACAATGAGCAGTTCTTC
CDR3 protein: CAWSVGSLSSYNEQFF

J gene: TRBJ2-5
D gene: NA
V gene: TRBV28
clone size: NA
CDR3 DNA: TGTGCCAGCAGTCTCCTAGTTAGGGAGACCCAGTACTTC
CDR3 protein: CASSLLVRETQYF

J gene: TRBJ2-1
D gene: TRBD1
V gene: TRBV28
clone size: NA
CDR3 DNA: TGTGCCAGCAGTGCGGGCCGGCAGGGGGCTCGTGAGCAGTTCTTC
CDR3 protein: CASSAGRQGAREQFF

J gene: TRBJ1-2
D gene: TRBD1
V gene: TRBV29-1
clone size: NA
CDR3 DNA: TGCAGCGCCACAGGGGCGTCTGCCTATGGCTACACCTTC
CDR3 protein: CSATGASAYGYTF

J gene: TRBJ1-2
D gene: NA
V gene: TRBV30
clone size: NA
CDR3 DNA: TGTGCCTGGAGTGTACAGAGAGGGGGCTATGGCTACACCTTC
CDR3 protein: CAWSVQRGGYGYTF

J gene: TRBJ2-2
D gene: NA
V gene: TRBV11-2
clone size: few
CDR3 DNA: TGTGCCAGCAGCAGCCGGACTAACGGGGAGCTGTTTTTT
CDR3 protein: CASSSRTNGELFF

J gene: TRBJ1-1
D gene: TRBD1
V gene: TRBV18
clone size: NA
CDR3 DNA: TGTGCCAGCTCATGGGGCAGGGGGGACACTGAAGCTTTCTTT
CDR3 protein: CASSWGRGDTEAFF

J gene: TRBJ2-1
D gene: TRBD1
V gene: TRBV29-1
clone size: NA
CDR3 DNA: TGCAGCGTTGGGAACAGGGGCAACGGGTTCTTC
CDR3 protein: CSVGNRGNGFF

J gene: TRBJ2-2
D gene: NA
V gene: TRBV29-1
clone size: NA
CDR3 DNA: TGCAGCGGGATCCGGGACCTGAACACCGGGGAGCTGTTTTTT
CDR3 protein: CSGIRDLNTGELFF

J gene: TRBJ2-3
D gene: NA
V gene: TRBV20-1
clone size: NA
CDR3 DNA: TGCAGTGCTACCACTACGGGGACGCAGTATTTT
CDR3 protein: CSATTTGTQYF

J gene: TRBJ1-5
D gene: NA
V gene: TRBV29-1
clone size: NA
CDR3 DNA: TGCAGCGTCGGGGGGAATCAGCCCCAGCATTTT
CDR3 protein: CSVGGNQPQHF